These 10 T cell receptor beta chains were all obtained from the same sample, sequenced in a study of early T cells in non-severe SARS-CoV-2 infection. TCRdb processed the 5' RACE reads anew with MiXCR; each CDR3 protein has one entry. The sample holds about 17,000 distinct CDR3 sequences, around 6% seen once. The source was whole blood, collected at baseline. The receptors derive from an adult who was a healthcare worker with PCR-confirmed SARS-CoV-2 infection or an uninfected control (not recorded which).

This clonotype was recorded at least ten times. The chain joins TRBV5-1 to TRBJ2-1, with no clear D. The CDR3 is made up of 14 amino acids. The germline V and J ends were trimmed by 0 bases and 3 bases, with 7 bases remaining between them. Looked up from germline, CDR1 is SGHRS and CDR2 is YFSETQ. The CDR3 sequence is CASSLGGGYNEQFF. The CDR3 nucleotides are TGCGCCAGCAGCTTGGGTGGTGGCTACAATGAGCAGTTCTTC.

This clonotype was counted at least ten times. The CDR3 protein is CASSGAGNYEQYF. CDR3 nucleotides: TGTGCCAGCAGTGGAGCGGGAAACTACGAGCAGTACTTC. V usage is TRBV25-1 and J usage is TRBJ2-7; 7 nucleotides agree with TRBD2. Germline V CDR1 and CDR2: MGHDK, SYGVNS. V shed 4 bases and J 3 bases; nucleotides not matched to a gene: 3. The CDR3 has 13 residues.

This clonotype showed up many times. The germline gene is not matched at one end of the junction; a read error may be the cause. The chain uses TRBV12-3 or TRBV12-4 and TRBJ1-2; a weak D match, TRBD1 (5 bases). This CDR3 spans 11 amino acids. The CDR3 sequence is CASSSGWGYTF. The CDR3 nucleotides read TGCGCCAGCAGTTCAGGGTGGGGCTACACCTTC.

This clonotype showed up many times. J is TRBJ1-2 and V is TRBV6-6, with 8 positions matching TRBD1. After removal of 6 bases from V and 8 bases from J, the junction contained 14 bases not matched to a gene. CDR1 and CDR2 from the germline V gene are MNHNY and SVGAGI (reference sequence). The CDR3 extends over 15 amino acids. In DNA, the CDR3 is TGTGCCAGCAGAGCCACAGGACAGGGCCTATGGGGCTACACCTTC. Translated, it gives CASRATGQGLWGYTF.

This clonotype was recorded at least ten times. This chain connects TRBV7-9 to TRBJ1-2; 7 nucleotides agree with TRBD1. Germline CDR1 and CDR2: SEHNR and FQNEAQ (reference sequence). CDR3 length: 15 amino acids. Trimming cost V 7 bases and J 1 base; bases outside gene matches: 9. For the CDR3, the DNA is TGTGCCAGCACCCATCCGGGACAGAGTAACTATGGCTACACCTTC. Its protein product is CASTHPGQSNYGYTF.

In this sample, this clonotype turned up many times. CDR3 in amino acids: CASSGAVNEKLFF. CDR3 DNA: TGTGCCAGCAGTGGCGCTGTAAATGAAAAACTGTTTTTT. This chain joins TRBV3-1 and TRBJ1-4; D gene unclear. This CDR3 has 13 residues. V was pared by 6 bases and J by 5 bases, with 10 bases between. Germline CDR1 reads LGHDT; CDR2 reads YNNKEL (reference sequence).

To note about this clonotype: One junction end does not reproduce the germline sequence, and a read error may be involved. The chain joins TRBV29-1 to TRBJ2-3; TRBD2 is a possible D gene (6 bases). The CDR3 has 14 amino acids. Germline V gene sequence: CDR1 SQVTM, CDR2 ANQGSEA. CDR3 amino acids: CSVGGESATNTQYF. Written as DNA, the CDR3 is TGCAGCGTTGGGGGGGAATCCGCCACAAATACGCAGTATTTT.

The genes are TRBV6-5 and TRBJ2-5; 9 bases align to TRBD1. CDR1 and CDR2 (germline): MNHEY, SVGAGI. This CDR3 comprises 13 residues. J gave up 5 bases and V 5 bases, and 3 bases lay outside the gene matches. CDR3 region: CASSVDRGETQYF. The CDR3 nucleotides are TGTGCCAGCAGTGTTGACAGGGGGGAGACCCAGTACTTC.

The gene calls are TRBV7-9 and TRBJ2-6; TRBD2 is a possible D gene (6 bases). CDR1 and CDR2 from the germline V gene are SEHNR and FQNEAQ (reference sequence). Trimming took off 8 bases at V and 7 bases at J, with 12 bases between the two ends. This CDR3 is 13 amino acids long. The CDR3 protein is CASHLGGANVLTF. In DNA, the CDR3 is TGTGCCAGCCACCTGGGGGGAGCCAACGTCCTGACTTTC. Full variable domain (remainder filled in from reference TRBV7-9 and TRBJ2-6): DTGVSQNPRHKITKRGQNVTFRCDPISEHNRLYWYRQTLGQGPEFLTYFQNEAQLEKSRLLSDRFSAERPKGSFSTLEIQRTEQGDSAMYLCASHLGGANVLTFGAGSRLTVL.

In this sample, this clonotype turned up many times. This chain uses TRBV10-2 with TRBJ1-5; D is uncertain. Trimming shortened V by 3 bases and J by 0 bases, and 15 bases separated the two germline ends. Per the germline V gene, CDR1 is WSHSY and CDR2 is SAAADI. This CDR3 spans 17 amino acids. The CDR3 sequence: CASSERQAVNSNQPQHF. Here the CDR3 DNA reads TGCGCCAGCAGTGAACGGCAGGCAGTAAATAGCAATCAGCCCCAGCATTTT.